A selection of T cell receptor beta chains follows, all from one sample in a study of cytomegalovirus exposure and HLA in healthy donors. Clones were sequenced by immunoSEQ multiplex PCR, and TCRdb holds only the in-frame ones, with some missing. Here the sample table reports 200,000 or so clones. Source material: PBMCs. The receptors here all came from a boy under 18 in good health and CMV-seronegative. The CDR3 runs from the conserved cysteine through the conserved F or W. The order of the fields is J gene, V gene, D gene, CDR3 length, CDR3 DNA, CDR3 protein. D genes are given only for firm matches.

>TRBJ2-5|TRBV5-6|TRBD2|17
TGTGCCAGCAGCTTGGGCCTAGCGGGGGGAGCGGTAGAGACCCAGTACTTC
CASSLGLAGGAVETQYF
>TRBJ2-7|TRBV9|TRBD2|15
TGTGCCAGCAGCGTCGAGCGGGGGGCCGGTAACGAGCAGTACTTC
CASSVERGAGNEQYF
>TRBJ2-7|TRBV11-1|TRBD1|14
TGTGCCAGCAGCTCCCGGGACAGGACCCACGAGCAGTACTTC
CASSSRDRTHEQYF
>TRBJ2-7|TRBV6-5|TRBD1|15
TGTGCCAGCAGCCTATATTCGACAGGGACCTACGAGCAGTACTTC
CASSLYSTGTYEQYF
>TRBJ2-3|TRBV30|TRBD2|15
TGTGCCTGGAGTGGGGTCCGGGGGGGGCCAGATACGCAGTATTTT
CAWSGVRGGPDTQYF
>TRBJ1-2|TRBV28|-|13
TGTGCCAGCAGGTCCCAGGGGAGGGACGGCTACACCTTC
CASRSQGRDGYTF
>TRBJ1-6|TRBV30|-|14
TGTGCCTGGGGCCCGGGCCGGAGGGAGTTACCCCTCCACTTT
CAWGPGRRELPLHF
>TRBJ1-1|TRBV7-9|TRBD1|16
TGTGCCAGCAGCCGACCCTACGGACAGGGTATGACTGAAGCTTTCTTT
CASSRPYGQGMTEAFF
>TRBJ2-7|TRBV5-4|TRBD2|15
TGTGCCAGCAGCTCCTGGACTAGCGGGGACTACGAGCAGTACTTC
CASSSWTSGDYEQYF
>TRBJ2-5|TRBV5-1|-|15
TGCGCCAGCAGCTTGGTAATCCCCCCTCAAGAGACCCAGTACTTC
CASSLVIPPQETQYF
>TRBJ2-3|TRBV2|TRBD2|17
TGTGCCAGCATCACTGGACTAGCGGCGATGGAGCGGGATACGCAGTATTTT
CASITGLAAMERDTQYF
>TRBJ1-4|TRBV5-4|-|18
TGTGCCAGCACCTTCAGGGAGCATCAGACAGGAAATAATGAAAAACTGTTTTTT
CASTFREHQTGNNEKLFF
>TRBJ2-5|TRBV28|TRBD1|17
TGTGCCAGCAGTTTATCGGGACAGGGGGCCGAGGGAGAGACCCAGTACTTC
CASSLSGQGAEGETQYF
>TRBJ2-3|TRBV13|-|13
TGTGCCAGCAGCGCACAGGGACCAGATACGCAGTATTTT
CASSAQGPDTQYF
>TRBJ2-7|TRBV29-1|TRBD1|13
TGCAGCGCGACCGGGACAGGGAATTACGAGCAGTACTTC
CSATGTGNYEQYF
>TRBJ1-1|TRBV18|-|14
TGTGCCAGCCTATCGGAGACTTCGGGGACTGAAGCTTTCTTT
CASLSETSGTEAFF
>TRBJ2-2|TRBV7-2|TRBD2|17
TGTGCCAGCAGCTTATTTACAGCGGGGGGCTTCACCGGGGAGCTGTTTTTT
CASSLFTAGGFTGELFF
>TRBJ1-2|TRBV2|-|11
TGTGCCAGCAGTGTCGGCTATGGCTACACCTTC
CASSVGYGYTF
>TRBJ2-1|TRBV19|-|14
TGTGCCAGTAGTAGGGGCAATACCTACAATGAGCAGTTCTTC
CASSRGNTYNEQFF
>TRBJ2-3|TRBV9|TRBD2|16
TGTGCCAGCAGCGTAGGGACTAGCGGGTACACAGATACGCAGTATTTT
CASSVGTSGYTDTQYF
>TRBJ1-1|TRBV20-1|-|11
TGCAGTGCCATTTTGAACACTGAAGCTTTCTTT
CSAILNTEAFF
>TRBJ2-2|TRBV9|TRBD2|16
TGTGCCAGCAGCTTTGGACTAGCTGAGAACACCGGGGAGCTGTTTTTT
CASSFGLAENTGELFF
>TRBJ2-3|TRBV7-3|TRBD2|15
TGTGCCAGCAGCACCACTAGCGCTCGCACAGATACGCAGTATTTT
CASSTTSARTDTQYF
>TRBJ2-3|TRBV2|-|13
TGTGCCAGCAGTGGCGGGGCCACAGATACGCAGTATTTT
CASSGGATDTQYF
>TRBJ1-4|TRBV5-1|-|14
TGCGCCAGCAGCCTATCACAGGATAATGAAAAACTGTTTTTT
CASSLSQDNEKLFF
>TRBJ2-7|TRBV27|-|13
TGTGCCAGCAGTTTCTCGGAGCACTACGAGCAGTACTTC
CASSFSEHYEQYF
>TRBJ1-1|TRBV28|-|15
TGTGCCAGCAGTTTATGGCTGGGGCCTAACACTGAAGCTTTCTTT
CASSLWLGPNTEAFF
>TRBJ2-1|TRBV9|-|14
TGTGCCAGCAGCGGGACCCAGGGAAAGAATGAGCAGTTCTTC
CASSGTQGKNEQFF
>TRBJ2-7|TRBV4-1|TRBD1|15
TGCGCCAGCAGCCTGACAGGGCTGGTTTCCTACGAGCAGTACTTC
CASSLTGLVSYEQYF
>TRBJ1-4|TRBV2|-|14
TGTGCCAGCAGTACCAGGGAGGGTAATGAAAAACTGTTTTTT
CASSTREGNEKLFF